This entry lists 4 T cell receptor beta chains sequenced from one sample in a study of control samples from healthy donors and cancer patients (dated by TCRdb to between 2020 and 2021). Library method: the immunoSEQ multiplex PCR assay. TCRdb's version of the immuneACCESS table is confined to in-frame rearrangements and falls short of the full clone set. An unresolved V gene accounts for under half of the shortfall where checked; the remainder is of unknown origin. Within this sample are some 97,000 clones, with less than 90% of them counted one time only. The leading ten clones occupy 18% of the sample. Sequenced input: blood. All receptors come from a woman aged 45-65 years in good health.

CDR3 sequence: CASSTGRTSGNTIYF. The CDR3 DNA sequence: TGTGCCAGCAGTACCGGCAGGACCTCTGGAAACACCATATATTTT. This chain links TRBV3-1 (or the pseudogene TRBV3-2) with TRBJ1-3, with D unclear. Germline lookup yields CDR1 LGHDT and CDR2 YNNKEL (reference sequence). The CDR3 sequence is 15 residues long. V was pared by 6 bases and J by 0 bases, with 12 bases between.

CDR3 bases: TGTGCCAGCATAACGAGCAACACCGGGGAGCTGTTTTTT. Translation gives CASITSNTGELFF. The chain combines TRBV12-3 or TRBV12-4 with TRBJ2-2; D is uncertain. The CDR3 has 13 residues. The V end lost 7 bases, the J end lost 2 bases, and 8 bases lay between the germline ends.

The genes are TRBV2 and TRBJ1-4; D is uncertain. This CDR3 contains 15 residues. V shed 9 bases and J shed 5 bases, with 19 bases lying between them. CDR1 is SNHLY, CDR2 FYNNEI, per germline. CDR3 amino acids: CARARDSHGNEKLFF. The CDR3 bases are TGTGCCAGGGCAAGGGATAGCCACGGGAATGAAAAACTGTTTTTT.

This chain joins TRBV7-9 and TRBJ1-1; D is possibly TRBD1 (5 bases). From germline, CDR1 is SEHNR and CDR2 FQNEAQ (reference sequence). The CDR3 is 14 residues long. The V end was cut by 4 bases, the J end by 3 bases, with 12 bases between. The DNA for the CDR3 is TGTGCCAGCAGCTGGGTAGGGGTTGACACTGAAGCTTTCTTT. Its protein product is CASSWVGVDTEAFF.